The source of this TCR beta chain is a study of blood T cell repertoires in COVID-19. For the study at large: PBMCs, B-cell-depleted T cells, or T cells were the source of the cDNA or gDNA that made up the material.

Each participant's cohort was designated according to participant-reported clinical history. After removal of 4 bases from V and 7 bases from J, the junction contained 13 bases not matched to a gene. Germline V gene lookup returns CDR1 LGHDT and CDR2 YNNKEL (reference sequence). The CDR3 has 16 residues. In the original analysis: By means of reference gene primer amplification, nucleated cell counts were estimated. Generated by immunoSEQ multiplex PCR, the TCRdb table keeps only in-frame clones and is missing some. That table furnishes V, J and clone size, whereas the DNA furnished D and trimming. The sample contains roughly 300,000 clones, about nine tenths of which appear only once.

The sequence was obtained from a woman aged 18-29 years who had recovered from COVID-19. The rearrangement joins TRBV3-1 (or the pseudogene TRBV3-2) to TRBJ2-1; 7 bases match TRBD2. The sequenced material came from PBMCs or T cells enriched from blood (not recorded which). CDR3 sequence: CASSPALQGGQNEQFF. The CDR3 DNA is TGTGCCAGCAGCCCCGCTTTGCAGGGAGGGCAGAATGAGCAGTTCTTC.